Below are 14 T cell receptor beta chains sequenced from a single sample in a study of monozygotic twins with inflammatory bowel disease. After re-calling the 5' RACE reads, TCRdb lists one entry per CDR3 protein, DNA absent. Its listing shows around 380,000 distinct CDR3 sequences. The sequenced material came from blood. These receptors came from a human donor with ulcerative colitis or Crohn's disease, or a healthy co-twin of an affected twin (not recorded which).

This sequence joins TRBV5-1 and TRBJ1-1; the D call of TRBD1 rests on TCRdb alone, since no DNA is present to check it. Germline CDR1 is SGHRS and CDR2 is YFSETQ. CDR3 size: 16 residues. The CDR3 is CASSLVGDTIKLKAFF.

The chain has TRBV24-1 and TRBJ2-1; as DNA is missing, the TRBD2 call by TCRdb cannot be tested. CDR1 is KGHDR, CDR2 SFDVKD, per germline. This CDR3 has 14 amino acids. CDR3 sequence reads: CATSETRVSNEQFF.

This chain uses TRBV7-9 with TRBJ1-1. CDR3 length: 13 amino acids. CDR1 is SEHNR, CDR2 FQNEAQ, per germline (reference sequence). This chain's CDR3 is CASSPTLNTEAFF.

The V and J genes are TRBV19 and TRBJ2-7. Per germline, CDR1 LNHDA and CDR2 SQIVND (reference sequence). The CDR3 covers 14 residues. The CDR3 loop is CASTYRLGPYEQYF.

This chain links TRBV12-3 or TRBV12-4 with TRBJ2-1; TCRdb calls TRBD1, which cannot be checked without DNA. The CDR3 has 12 residues. CDR3 sequence reads: CASSLGTGGLFF.

CDR3 sequence: CASSPGTTTGELFF. This chain uses TRBV18 with TRBJ2-2; TCRdb's D call, TRBD1, is unchecked because there is no DNA. Germline CDR1 reads KGHSH; CDR2 reads LQKENI. The CDR3 has 14 amino acids.

The chain has TRBV7-2 and TRBJ2-7; with no DNA, the TCRdb D assignment of TRBD1 cannot be verified. CDR1 is SGHTA and CDR2 is FQGNSA in the germline V gene. The CDR3 has 15 residues. CDR3 sequence reads: CASSLRVGTGSEQYF.

V usage is TRBV30 and J usage is TRBJ2-5; TCRdb returns TRBD2, unconfirmable since there is no DNA. CDR3 length: 14 residues. CDR1 and CDR2 (germline): GTSNPN, SVGIG (reference sequence). CDR3 sequence reads: CAWSSSGLQETQYF.

The chain uses TRBV18 and TRBJ2-7; TCRdb calls TRBD2, which cannot be checked without DNA. The CDR3 totals 15 residues. From germline, CDR1 is KGHSH and CDR2 LQKENI. The CDR3 sequence: CASSPPGTSIGEQYF.

This chain connects TRBV5-6 to TRBJ2-5; no DNA is available, so the TRBD2 call from TCRdb remains unchecked. Germline V gene sequence: CDR1 SGHDT, CDR2 YYEEEE. CDR3 length: 13 amino acids. Here the CDR3 reads CASRLAHQEAQYF. The entire variable domain, with the rest obtained from reference TRBV5-6 and TRBJ2-5, is as follows: DAGVTQSPTHLIKTRGQQVTLRCSPKSGHDTVSWYQQALGQGPQFIFQYYEEEERQRGNFPDRFSGHQFPNYSSELNVNALLLGDSALYLCASRLAHQEAQYFGPGTRLLVL.

The rearrangement links TRBV4-2 to TRBJ2-1; TCRdb's D call, TRBD2, is unchecked because there is no DNA. The CDR3 covers 15 residues. The germline V gene has CDR1 LGHNA and CDR2 YNFKEQ. CDR3 sequence: CASRGLAGGPDEQFF.

The genes are TRBV6-5 and TRBJ2-3. The CDR3 is 14 amino acids. Germline CDR1 and CDR2: MNHEY and SVGAGI. CDR3 protein: CASSYSNFKDTQYF.

The chain is built from TRBV7-2 and TRBJ1-1. The CDR3 spans 16 residues. Germline assignment: CDR1 SGHTA and CDR2 FQGNSA. The CDR3 loop reads CASSLFQGRGSTEAFF. Looking up the rest from reference TRBV7-2 and TRBJ1-1 gives the full variable domain: GAGVSQSPSNKVTEKGKDVELRCDPISGHTALYWYRQSLGQGLEFLIYFQGNSAPDKSGLPSDRFSAERTGGSVSTLTIQRTQQEDSAVYLCASSLFQGRGSTEAFFGQGTRLTVV.

J is TRBJ2-5 and V is TRBV12-3 or TRBV12-4. This CDR3 is 13 amino acids long. CDR3 in amino acids: CASSYGRKETQYF.